A selection of T cell receptor beta chains follows, all from one sample in a study of somatic mutations in cytotoxic T cells in rheumatoid arthritis. Generated by immunoSEQ multiplex PCR, the TCRdb table keeps only in-frame clones and is missing some. The data contain about 23,000 clones, about four fifths of them seen just once; the ten biggest clones take up about 3.8%. The sequenced material came from CD8+ T cells sorted from blood. The receptors were sampled from an adult with rheumatoid arthritis. The CDR3 runs from the conserved cysteine through the conserved F or W. Each record gives: D gene, V gene, clone size, J gene, CDR3 protein, CDR3 DNA. D genes are given only for firm matches. A row's size may be missing; if present it is once, few, many or a size class.

>TRBD1|TRBV7-8|-|TRBJ2-7
CASSLLGTGNYEQYF
TGTGCCAGCAGCTTATTAGGGACAGGGAACTACGAGCAGTACTTC
>TRBD1|TRBV5-4|-|TRBJ2-7
CASSPGGWNEQYF
TGTGCCAGCAGCCCAGGGGGATGGAACGAGCAGTACTTC
>-|TRBV7-6|-|TRBJ1-1
CASSLGGGRGLSEAFF
TGTGCCAGCAGCTTAGGGGGAGGGAGGGGTTTGTCTGAAGCTTTCTTT
>TRBD2|TRBV7-2|-|TRBJ2-2
CASGTSGSWGELFF
TGTGCCAGCGGGACTAGCGGAAGTTGGGGGGAGCTGTTTTTT
>TRBD1|TRBV6-1|-|TRBJ2-7
CASSEGTGIYEQYF
TGTGCCAGCAGTGAAGGGACAGGAATTTACGAGCAGTACTTC
>-|TRBV12-2|-|TRBJ2-3
CASRLGLAVYTDTQYF
TGTGCAAGTCGCTTAGGACTAGCGGTATACACAGATACGCAGTATTTT
>TRBD1|TRBV5-4|-|TRBJ1-2
CASTLPGDSWKGYTF
TGTGCCAGCACCTTACCAGGGGACAGCTGGAAAGGCTACACCTTC
>TRBD1|TRBV13|-|TRBJ1-4
CASSIWDRGNEKLFF
TGTGCCAGCAGCATCTGGGACAGGGGTAATGAAAAACTGTTTTTT
>-|TRBV6-5|-|TRBJ1-6
CASSLVPHRVGSPLHF
TGTGCCAGCAGTTTAGTTCCTCACAGGGTTGGATCACCCCTCCACTTT
>-|TRBV7-9|-|TRBJ2-5
CASSPPPGLAHQETQYF
TGTGCCAGCAGCCCTCCCCCTGGATTAGCCCACCAAGAGACCCAGTACTTC
>-|TRBV28|-|TRBJ1-1
CASSVSGGTEAFF
TGTGCCAGCAGCGTCTCGGGGGGCACTGAAGCTTTCTTT
>-|TRBV5-3|-|TRBJ1-2
CARSSLTYSARIYGYTF
TGTGCCAGAAGTTCGCTCACATACTCGGCTCGGATCTATGGCTACACCTTC
>-|TRBV7-6|-|TRBJ2-7
CASSLVEEGAYEQYF
TGTGCCAGCAGCTTAGTAGAGGAGGGGGCCTACGAGCAGTACTTC
>-|TRBV9|once|TRBJ2-2
CASSGYDYGGTTGELFF
TGTGCCAGCAGCGGGTACGATTACGGGGGAACCACCGGGGAGCTGTTTTTT
>-|TRBV19|-|TRBJ1-5
CASSMRQANQPQHF
TGTGCCAGTAGTATGCGTCAGGCTAATCAGCCCCAGCATTTT
>TRBD2|TRBV14|-|TRBJ2-7
CASSHLPSGTIAGDEQYF
TGTGCCAGCAGCCATCTACCCTCAGGGACTATTGCTGGGGACGAGCAGTACTTC
>-|TRBV27|-|TRBJ2-3
CASSSTSSVQDTQYF
TGTGCCAGCAGTTCTACTAGCAGCGTACAAGATACGCAGTATTTT
>TRBD1|TRBV7-2|-|TRBJ2-2
CASSPGAGGSNTGELFF
TGTGCCAGCAGCCCCGGGGCAGGGGGCTCGAACACCGGGGAGCTGTTTTTT
>-|TRBV19|-|TRBJ1-1
CASSGMGAFF
TGTGCCAGCTCAGGGATGGGAGCTTTCTTT
>-|TRBV6-5|-|TRBJ1-2
CASSPMTANYGYTF
TGTGCCAGCAGCCCTATGACAGCTAACTATGGCTACACCTTC
>-|TRBV27|once|TRBJ1-1
CASSFSPVSLNTEAFF
TGTGCCAGCAGTTTTTCGCCAGTCTCTCTGAACACTGAAGCTTTCTTT
>TRBD2|TRBV4-2|-|TRBJ2-3
CASSQDPLAGVTDTQYF
TGTGCCAGCAGCCAAGATCCCCTAGCGGGGGTCACAGATACGCAGTATTTT
>TRBD2|TRBV4-1|-|TRBJ2-1
CASSLKIAGAYNEQFF
TGCGCCAGCAGCCTAAAAATAGCGGGGGCCTACAATGAGCAGTTCTTC
>-|TRBV5-4|-|TRBJ2-7
CASSSGDGSYEQYF
TGTGCCAGCAGCTCCGGGGACGGCTCCTACGAGCAGTACTTC
>-|TRBV25-1|-|TRBJ1-2
CASSEWRQGSGYGYTF
TGTGCCAGCAGTGAATGGAGGCAGGGGAGCGGCTATGGCTACACCTTC
>-|TRBV18|-|TRBJ1-2
CASSPMRGDSDYGYTF
TGTGCCAGCTCCCCAATGCGGGGCGACTCGGACTATGGCTACACCTTC